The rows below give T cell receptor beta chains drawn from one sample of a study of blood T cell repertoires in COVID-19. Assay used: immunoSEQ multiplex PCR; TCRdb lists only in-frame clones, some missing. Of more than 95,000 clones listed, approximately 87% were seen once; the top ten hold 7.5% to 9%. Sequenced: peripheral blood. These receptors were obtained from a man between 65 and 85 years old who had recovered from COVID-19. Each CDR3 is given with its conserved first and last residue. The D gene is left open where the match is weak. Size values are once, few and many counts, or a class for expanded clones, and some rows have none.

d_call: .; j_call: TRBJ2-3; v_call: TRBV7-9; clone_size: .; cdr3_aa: CASSPPYREGTDTQYF; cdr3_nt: TGTGCCAGCAGCCCCCCTTACAGGGAGGGGACAGATACGCAGTATTTT
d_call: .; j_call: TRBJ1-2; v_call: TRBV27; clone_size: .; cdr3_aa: CASSSLMTTYGYTF; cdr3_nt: TGTGCCAGCAGTTCCCTCATGACAACCTATGGCTACACCTTC
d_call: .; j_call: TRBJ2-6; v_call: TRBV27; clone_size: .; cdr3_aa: CASSFRVSGANVLTF; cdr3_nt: TGTGCCAGCAGCTTCAGGGTGTCTGGGGCCAACGTCCTGACTTTC
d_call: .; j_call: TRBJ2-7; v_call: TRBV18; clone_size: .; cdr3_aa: CASSPPSRLSREQYF; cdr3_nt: TGTGCCAGCTCACCACCGTCCCGTCTTTCGAGGGAGCAGTACTTC
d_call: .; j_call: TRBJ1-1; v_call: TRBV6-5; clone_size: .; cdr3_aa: CASSSDSQNTEAFF; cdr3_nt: TGTGCCAGCAGCTCGGACAGCCAGAACACTGAAGCTTTCTTT
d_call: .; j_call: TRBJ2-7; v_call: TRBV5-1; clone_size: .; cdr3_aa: CASSLEWGSNYEQYF; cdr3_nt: TGCGCCAGCAGCTTGGAATGGGGCTCGAACTACGAGCAGTACTTC
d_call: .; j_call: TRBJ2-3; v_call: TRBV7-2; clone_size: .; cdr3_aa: CASSVETKTTQYF; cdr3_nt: TGTGCCAGCAGCGTCGAGACTAAAACTACGCAGTATTTT
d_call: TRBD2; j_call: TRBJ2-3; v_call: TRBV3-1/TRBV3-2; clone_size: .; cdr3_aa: CASSPGLAGGVDTQYF; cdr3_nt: TGTGCCAGCAGCCCGGGACTAGCGGGAGGAGTAGATACGCAGTATTTT
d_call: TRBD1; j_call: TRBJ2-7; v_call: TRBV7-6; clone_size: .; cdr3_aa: CASSLAGQGLREQYF; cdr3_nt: TGTGCCAGCAGCTTAGCGGGACAGGGTTTAAGGGAGCAGTACTTC
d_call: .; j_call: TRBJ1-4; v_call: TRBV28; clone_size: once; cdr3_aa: CAGRQATNEKLFF; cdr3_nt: TGTGCCGGACGACAGGCAACTAATGAAAAACTGTTTTTT
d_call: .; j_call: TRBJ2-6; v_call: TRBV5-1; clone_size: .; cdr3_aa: CASLRGNGANVLTF; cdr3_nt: TGCGCCAGCTTGCGGGGAAATGGGGCCAACGTCCTGACTTTC
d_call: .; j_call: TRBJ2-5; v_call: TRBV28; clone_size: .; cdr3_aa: CASGPWETQYF; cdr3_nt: TGTGCCAGCGGCCCCTGGGAGACCCAGTACTTC